This is a list of T cell receptor beta chains from one sample in a study of blood T cell repertoires in COVID-19. Sequencing used immunoSEQ multiplex PCR; TCRdb keeps in-frame clones, though not all of them. This table has 30,000 to 35,000 clones, 83% appearing once. What was sequenced was peripheral blood. These receptors were obtained from a man aged 50 to 60 with acute or convalescent COVID-19. The CDR3 runs from the conserved cysteine through the conserved F or W. The order of the fields is D gene, J gene, V gene, clone size, CDR3 protein, CDR3 DNA. The D gene is left open where the match is weak. A row's size may be missing; if present it is once, few, many or a size class.

TRBD1 TRBJ1-1 TRBV28 - CASSSGTGFLEAFF TGTGCCAGCAGCTCCGGGACAGGGTTTCTTGAAGCTTTCTTT
- TRBJ1-6 TRBV5-4 - CASSLLQNSPLHF TGTGCCAGCAGCCTATTACAGAATTCACCCCTCCACTTT
TRBD1 TRBJ1-2 TRBV18 - CASSPPRQGAYGYTF TGTGCCAGCTCACCACCCCGACAGGGGGCCTATGGCTACACCTTC
- TRBJ2-5 TRBV5-6 - CASSIRDFQETQYF TGTGCCAGCAGCATTCGGGACTTCCAAGAGACCCAGTACTTC
- TRBJ1-1 TRBV5-6 - CASREAMNTEAFF TGTGCCAGCAGGGAGGCCATGAACACTGAAGCTTTCTTT
- TRBJ2-2 TRBV6-4 few CASSDTDTGELFF TGTGCCAGCAGTGACACGGACACCGGGGAGCTGTTTTTT
- TRBJ2-5 TRBV24-1 - CATSDTGTWYF TGTGCCACCAGTGACACCGGGACATGGTACTTC
- TRBJ2-3 TRBV7-2 - CASSVTGSDTQYF TGTGCCAGCAGCGTCACAGGCTCAGATACGCAGTATTTT
- TRBJ1-2 TRBV27 - CASSPQTGRETF TGTGCCAGCAGTCCACAAACAGGGAGGGAGACCTTC
- TRBJ1-2 TRBV5-1 - CASSLGGNPDSDNGYTF TGCGCCAGCAGCTTGGGGGGAAATCCGGACTCGGATAATGGCTACACCTTC
TRBD2 TRBJ2-2 TRBV2 - CASMGLAGTGELFF TGTGCCAGCATGGGACTAGCGGGGACCGGGGAGCTGTTTTTT
- TRBJ2-1 TRBV3-1/TRBV3-2 - CASSQGVGVGNEQFF TGTGCCAGCAGCCAAGGAGTGGGCGTGGGTAATGAGCAGTTCTTC
- TRBJ1-3 TRBV4-2 - CASSQDPNSGNTIYF TGTGCCAGCAGCCAAGATCCCAACTCTGGAAACACCATATATTTT
TRBD1 TRBJ1-2 TRBV6-6 - CASSAQGLDGYTF TGTGCCAGCAGTGCACAGGGGTTGGATGGCTACACCTTC
- TRBJ2-7 TRBV9 - CASSVGAGISYEQYF TGTGCCAGCAGCGTAGGGGCAGGGATCTCCTACGAGCAGTACTTC
- TRBJ1-4 TRBV28 - CASSAGGRNEKLFF TGTGCCAGCAGTGCCGGGGGGAGGAATGAAAAACTGTTTTTT
- TRBJ2-3 TRBV5-4 once CASSLGGEGTDTQYF TGTGCCAGCAGCTTGGGGGGAGAAGGTACAGATACGCAGTATTTT
- TRBJ1-2 TRBV21-1 - CASSKADRGDYTF TGTGCCAGCAGCAAAGCAGACAGGGGGGACTACACCTTC
- TRBJ2-7 TRBV24-1 - CATSQQGEQYF TGTGCCACCAGTCAACAGGGAGAGCAGTACTTC
TRBD1 TRBJ2-7 TRBV11-1 - CASSIDRAYEQYF TGTGCCAGCAGCATTGACAGGGCCTACGAGCAGTACTTC
TRBD1 TRBJ1-6 TRBV10-2 - CASSAQGDNSPLHF TGCGCCAGCAGTGCTCAGGGGGATAATTCACCCCTCCACTTT
- TRBJ2-5 TRBV24-1 - CATSDLFQQETQYF TGTGCCACCAGTGATTTATTTCAGCAAGAGACCCAGTACTTC
TRBD1 TRBJ1-2 TRBV28 - CASSPWSGGNGGYTF TGTGCCAGCAGCCCATGGTCAGGGGGCAACGGTGGCTACACCTTC
TRBD2 TRBJ2-7 TRBV2 once CASSLTSGGEYEQYF TGTGCCAGCAGCCTTACTAGCGGGGGGGAATACGAGCAGTACTTC
- TRBJ1-1 TRBV9 few CASSSGQNTEAFF TGTGCCAGCAGCTCCGGACAGAACACTGAAGCTTTCTTT